The rows below give T cell receptor beta chains drawn from one sample of a study of blood T cell repertoires in COVID-19. This table comes from immunoSEQ multiplex PCR, and its TCRdb copy is limited to in-frame clones, with some not included. Of about 500,000 clones in the sample, 89% were seen once. Sequences were obtained from peripheral blood. The origin of the receptors is a man aged 18 to 30 with COVID-19, enrolled during active disease. Both conserved end residues are part of each CDR3. D genes are given only for firm matches. Size is omitted from some rows. Given values are once, few, many or a class for expanded clones.

V	size	J	D	DNA	CDR3
TRBV29-1	-	TRBJ2-3	-	TGCAGCGTTGATGGGGGCGTAGGCACAGATACGCAGTATTTT	CSVDGGVGTDTQYF
TRBV7-9	-	TRBJ2-1	-	TGTGCCAGCAGCTTAGGGGTGGGGCAGTACAATGAGCAGTTCTTC	CASSLGVGQYNEQFF
TRBV2	-	TRBJ2-1	TRBD2	TGTGCCAGCACGCCAAATGGGGGGGTCGATGGTGAGCAGTTCTTC	CASTPNGGVDGEQFF
TRBV5-1	-	TRBJ2-7	-	TGCGCCAGCAGACGAACACAGAACTACGAGCAGTACTTC	CASRRTQNYEQYF
TRBV29-1	-	TRBJ1-1	-	TGCAGCGTTGAAGTTATTGGGGGCGAGGCGTACACTGAAGCTTTCTTT	CSVEVIGGEAYTEAFF
TRBV2	-	TRBJ2-3	TRBD1	TGTGCCAGCAATATACAGGGGCGACAAGATACGCAGTATTTT	CASNIQGRQDTQYF
TRBV7-8	-	TRBJ2-1	TRBD2	TGTGCCAGCAGCCCCGACGGACTAGCGGGTCGGGGCAATGAGCAGTTCTTC	CASSPDGLAGRGNEQFF
TRBV28	-	TRBJ2-1	TRBD2	TGTGCCAGCTTATCGGGACTAGTCCGAACCAATGAGCAGTTCTTC	CASLSGLVRTNEQFF
TRBV6-5	-	TRBJ2-7	-	TGTGCCAGCAGTACCCAGGACAGAACCTACGAGCAGTACTTC	CASSTQDRTYEQYF
TRBV5-4	-	TRBJ2-4	TRBD2	TGTGCCAGCAGCTTGGAATTAGCGGGACAACTAGCCAAAAACATTCAGTACTTC	CASSLELAGQLAKNIQYF
TRBV11-2	-	TRBJ2-5	TRBD2	TGTGCCAGCAGTTTTGGACTAGCGGGGGGGCTTCGGTTCCGAGAGACCCAGTACTTC	CASSFGLAGGLRFRETQYF
TRBV7-9	once	TRBJ1-6	TRBD1	TGTGCCAGCAGCAAGAACTTGGGACAGAATTCACCCCTCCACTTT	CASSKNLGQNSPLHF
TRBV7-9	-	TRBJ1-1	-	TGTGCCAGCAGCTTAGTAGGGGACACTGAAGCTTTCTTT	CASSLVGDTEAFF
TRBV6-5	-	TRBJ2-1	-	TGTGCCAGCAGTTACTCCGACAAGGACAATGAGCAGTTCTTC	CASSYSDKDNEQFF
TRBV7-9	-	TRBJ2-3	-	TGTGCCAGCACCACAGGGCTCACAGATACGCAGTATTTT	CASTTGLTDTQYF
TRBV3-1/TRBV3-2	-	TRBJ2-3	-	TGTGCCAGCAGCCAGCAAGCACAGAGCACAGATACGCAGTATTTT	CASSQQAQSTDTQYF
TRBV3-1/TRBV3-2	-	TRBJ2-1	TRBD2	TGTGCCAGCAGCCAAGCGGCTAGCGGGATAAATGAGCAGTTCTTC	CASSQAASGINEQFF
TRBV18	once	TRBJ2-7	TRBD2	TGTGCCAGCTCACCAGGGACTAGCGGCTACGAGCAGTACTTC	CASSPGTSGYEQYF
TRBV5-1	-	TRBJ1-1	-	TGCGCCAGCAGCTTAACAGCAGGGGCAAACACTGAAGCTTTCTTT	CASSLTAGANTEAFF
TRBV4-1	-	TRBJ2-1	-	TGCGCCAGCAGCCAAGAGAGGGTAGTTCAGTTCTTC	CASSQERVVQFF
TRBV7-9	-	TRBJ2-7	TRBD1	TGTGCCAGCGGCCACAGGGGCTCCTACGAGCAGTACTTC	CASGHRGSYEQYF
TRBV10-3	-	TRBJ2-7	-	TGTGCCATCAGTGGACCGGTTGGAGATTTGGCCTACGAGCAGTACTTC	CAISGPVGDLAYEQYF
TRBV7-8	-	TRBJ2-5	TRBD2	TGTGCCAGCAGCTTATCTATCGGGGCTAGCGGGAGAACCTCCCAAGAGACCCAGTACTTC	CASSLSIGASGRTSQETQYF
TRBV19	-	TRBJ1-1	TRBD1	TGTGCCAGTAGCGACATACCGGGACAGAAGAACACTGAAGCTTTCTTT	CASSDIPGQKNTEAFF
TRBV16	few	TRBJ2-2	TRBD1	TGTGCCAGCAGCCGGACAGGGGCTCGGACCGGGGAGCTGTTTTTT	CASSRTGARTGELFF
TRBV13	-	TRBJ2-7	-	TGTGCCAGCAGTTCCTCCCTTCCGTCCGGAGTCGACGAGCAGTACTTC	CASSSSLPSGVDEQYF
TRBV12-3/TRBV12-4	-	TRBJ1-2	-	TGTGCCAGCACCGGGGGACCCCGGGTCGGCTACACCTTC	CASTGGPRVGYTF
TRBV6-2/TRBV6-3	-	TRBJ2-5	-	TGTGCCAGCAGTTACCTATTTCCTGAAGAGACCCAGTACTTC	CASSYLFPEETQYF
TRBV2	once	TRBJ2-2	-	TGTGCCATCCCCTTCTCTTCTTCGGGTAACACCGGGGAGCTGTTTTTT	CAIPFSSSGNTGELFF
TRBV10-1	once	TRBJ2-3	TRBD2	TGCGCCAGCAGTGAGACGCTAGCGGGAGTAGATACGCAGTATTTT	CASSETLAGVDTQYF
TRBV5-3	-	TRBJ2-3	-	TGTGCCAGAAGCTTGGTGGGAGAAAACACAGATACGCAGTATTTT	CARSLVGENTDTQYF
TRBV29-1	-	TRBJ2-7	TRBD2	TGCAGCGTTGCAGGGCTAGCGGGCTACGAGCAGTACTTC	CSVAGLAGYEQYF